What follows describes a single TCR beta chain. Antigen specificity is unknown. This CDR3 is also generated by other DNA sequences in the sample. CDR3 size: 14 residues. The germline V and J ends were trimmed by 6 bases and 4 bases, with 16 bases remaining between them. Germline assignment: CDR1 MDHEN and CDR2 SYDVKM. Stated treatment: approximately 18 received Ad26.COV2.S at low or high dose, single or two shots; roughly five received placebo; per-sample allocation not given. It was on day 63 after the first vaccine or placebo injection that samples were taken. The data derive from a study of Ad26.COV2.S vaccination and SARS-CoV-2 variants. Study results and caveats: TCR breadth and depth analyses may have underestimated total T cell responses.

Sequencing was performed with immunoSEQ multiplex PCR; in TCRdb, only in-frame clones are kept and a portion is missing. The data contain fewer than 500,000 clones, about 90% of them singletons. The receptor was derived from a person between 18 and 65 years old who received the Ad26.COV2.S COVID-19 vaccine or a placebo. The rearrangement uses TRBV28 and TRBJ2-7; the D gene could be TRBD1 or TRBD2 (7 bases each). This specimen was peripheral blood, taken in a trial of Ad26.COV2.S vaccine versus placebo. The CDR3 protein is CASSLGRGPYEQYF. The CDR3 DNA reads TGTGCCAGCAGCCTAGGGAGGGGGCCTTACGAGCAGTACTTC.